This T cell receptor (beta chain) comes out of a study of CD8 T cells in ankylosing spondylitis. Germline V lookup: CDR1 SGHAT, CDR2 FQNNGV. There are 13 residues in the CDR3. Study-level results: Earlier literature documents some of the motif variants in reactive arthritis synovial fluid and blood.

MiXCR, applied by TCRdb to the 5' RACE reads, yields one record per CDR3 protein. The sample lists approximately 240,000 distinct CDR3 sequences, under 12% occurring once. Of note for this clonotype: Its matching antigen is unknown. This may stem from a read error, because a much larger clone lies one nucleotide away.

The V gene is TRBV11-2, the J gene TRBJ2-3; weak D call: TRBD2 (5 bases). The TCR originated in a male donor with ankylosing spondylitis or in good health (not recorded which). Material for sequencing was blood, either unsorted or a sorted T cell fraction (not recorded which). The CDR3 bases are TGTGTCAGCAGACTGGACTTCACAGATACGCAGTATTTT. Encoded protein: CVSRLDFTDTQYF.